The sequence of this T cell receptor (beta chain) was determined in a study of blood T cells in healthy people across ages. The germline V gene encodes CDR1 MNHEY and CDR2 SMNVEV (reference sequence). The length of the CDR3 is 12 residues. V shed 7 bases and J shed 4 bases, with 8 bases lying between them. Primers used in a second PCR of roughly 6 to 12 cycles were a sample-barcoded 5' primer and a J-beta primer mix. Using its own MiXCR run on the 5' RACE reads, TCRdb lists one record per CDR3 protein. The sample lists over 1,300,000 distinct CDR3 sequences, roughly 64% occurring once. The V call is TRBV27, the J call TRBJ1-3, with D unclear. This clonotype was obtained from a man younger than 35 in good health. The specimen was blood. The CDR3 loop is CASKASGNTIYF. The CDR3 DNA sequence: TGTGCCAGCAAGGCATCAGGAAACACCATATATTTT.